This paragraph covers one TCR beta chain sequence. Its antigen is unidentified. The record originates from a study of T cell responses to AZD1222 COVID-19 vaccine. Study-wide results and caveats: Baseline seropositivity occurred in only a handful of AZD1222 recipients. Clonal diversity was possibly underestimated; the donors were predominantly white British and more often female. Repertoires in all cases were sampled only once the peak T cell response had passed.

Using immunoSEQ multiplex PCR, the repertoire was profiled, and TCRdb retains in-frame clones only, with some absent. The table records approximately 160,000 clones, 85% to 95% of them present only once. This CDR3 is built from 15 residues. J gave up 1 base and V 1 base, and 3 bases lay outside the gene matches. The germline V gene encodes CDR1 MNHNS and CDR2 SASEGT. Sample: peripheral blood, taken on day 0 of AZD1222 vaccination. The chain links TRBV6-1 to TRBJ2-7; 8 bases align to TRBD2. The receptor comes from an adult in good health. CDR3 nucleotide sequence: TGTGCCAGCAGTGAAGAGACTAGCGCGTCCTACGAGCAGTACTTC. Protein product: CASSEETSASYEQYF.